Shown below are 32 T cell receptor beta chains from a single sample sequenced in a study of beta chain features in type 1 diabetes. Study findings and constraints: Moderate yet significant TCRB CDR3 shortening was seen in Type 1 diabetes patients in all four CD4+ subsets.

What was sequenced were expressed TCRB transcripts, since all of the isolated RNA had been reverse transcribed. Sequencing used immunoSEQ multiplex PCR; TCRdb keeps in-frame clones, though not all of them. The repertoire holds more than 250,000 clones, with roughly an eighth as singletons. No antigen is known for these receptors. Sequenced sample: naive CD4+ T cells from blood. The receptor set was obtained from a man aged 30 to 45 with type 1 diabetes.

This CDR3 is CASSSVLSNQPQHF. The CDR3 DNA reads TGTGCCAGCAGTTCAGTCCTTTCCAATCAGCCCCAGCATTTT. V and J are TRBV27 and TRBJ1-5, with no clear D. Germline loops: CDR1 MNHEY, CDR2 SMNVEV (reference sequence). Trimming took off 4 bases at V and 3 bases at J, with 10 bases between the two ends. The CDR3 is 14 amino acids.

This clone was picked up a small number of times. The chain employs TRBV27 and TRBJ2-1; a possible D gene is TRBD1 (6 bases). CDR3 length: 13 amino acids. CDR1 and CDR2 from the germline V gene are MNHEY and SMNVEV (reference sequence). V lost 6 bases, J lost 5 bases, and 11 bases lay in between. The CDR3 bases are TGTGCCAGCAGAACAGGGAAACACAATGAGCAGTTCTTC. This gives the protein CASRTGKHNEQFF.

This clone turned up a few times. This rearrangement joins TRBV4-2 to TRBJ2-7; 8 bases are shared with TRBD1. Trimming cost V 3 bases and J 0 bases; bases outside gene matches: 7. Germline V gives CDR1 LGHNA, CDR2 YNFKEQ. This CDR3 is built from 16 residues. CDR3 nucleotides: TGTGCCAGCAGCCATGCAGGGGGCGATAACTCCTACGAGCAGTACTTC. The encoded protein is CASSHAGGDNSYEQYF.

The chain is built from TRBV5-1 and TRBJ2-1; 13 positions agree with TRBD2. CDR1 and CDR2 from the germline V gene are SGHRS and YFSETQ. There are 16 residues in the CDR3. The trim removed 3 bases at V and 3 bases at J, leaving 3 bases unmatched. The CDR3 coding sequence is TGCGCCAGCAGCTCCCGGACTAGCGGGAGCTACAATGAGCAGTTCTTC. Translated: CASSSRTSGSYNEQFF.

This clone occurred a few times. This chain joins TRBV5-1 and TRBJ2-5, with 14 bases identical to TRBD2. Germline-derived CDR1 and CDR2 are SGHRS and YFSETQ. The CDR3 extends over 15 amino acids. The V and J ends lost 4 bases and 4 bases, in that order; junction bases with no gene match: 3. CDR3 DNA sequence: TGCGCCAGCAGCGGGGGACTAGCGGGAGTAGAGACCCAGTACTTC. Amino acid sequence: CASSGGLAGVETQYF.

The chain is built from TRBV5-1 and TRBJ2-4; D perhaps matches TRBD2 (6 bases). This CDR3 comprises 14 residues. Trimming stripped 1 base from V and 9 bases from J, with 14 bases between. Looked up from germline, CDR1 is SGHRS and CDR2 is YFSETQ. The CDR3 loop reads CASSLLAEAGIQYF. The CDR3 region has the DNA TGCGCCAGCAGCTTGCTCGCGGAAGCGGGCATTCAGTACTTC.

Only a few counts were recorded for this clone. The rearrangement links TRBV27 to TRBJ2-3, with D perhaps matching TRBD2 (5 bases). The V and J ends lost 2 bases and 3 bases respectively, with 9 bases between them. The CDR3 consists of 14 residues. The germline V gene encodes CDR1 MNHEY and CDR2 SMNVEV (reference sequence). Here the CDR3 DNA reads TGTGCCAGCAGTTTACGAGGGAGAACAGATACGCAGTATTTT. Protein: CASSLRGRTDTQYF.

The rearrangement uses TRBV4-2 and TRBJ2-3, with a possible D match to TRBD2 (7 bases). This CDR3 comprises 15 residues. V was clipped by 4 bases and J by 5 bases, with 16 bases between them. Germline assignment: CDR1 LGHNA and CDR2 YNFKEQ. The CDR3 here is CASSLPSGGGDTQYF. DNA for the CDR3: TGTGCCAGCAGCCTACCTAGCGGAGGGGGAGATACGCAGTATTTT.

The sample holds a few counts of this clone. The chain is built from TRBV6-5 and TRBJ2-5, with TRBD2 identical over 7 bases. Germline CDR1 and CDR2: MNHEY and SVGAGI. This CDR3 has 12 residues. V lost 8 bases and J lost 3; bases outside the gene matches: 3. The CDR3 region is CASRRGEETQYF. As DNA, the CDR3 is TGTGCCAGCCGCCGGGGGGAAGAGACCCAGTACTTC.

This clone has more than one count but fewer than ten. The CDR3 here is CAISSTGDGEQFF. CDR3 sequence (DNA): TGTGCCATCAGCTCCACAGGGGACGGTGAGCAGTTCTTC. This chain connects TRBV10-3 to TRBJ2-1, with TRBD1 matching over 7 bases. Germline CDR1 and CDR2: ENHRY and SYGVKD. The CDR3 has 13 amino acids. The V gene end was trimmed by 6 bases and the J gene end by 9 bases; junction bases not matched to a gene: 8.

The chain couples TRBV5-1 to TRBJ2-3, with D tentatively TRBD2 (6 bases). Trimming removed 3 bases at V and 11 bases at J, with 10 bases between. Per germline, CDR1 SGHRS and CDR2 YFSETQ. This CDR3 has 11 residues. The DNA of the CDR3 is TGCGCCAGCAGCTCTACTAGCTTGCAGTATTTT. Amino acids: CASSSTSLQYF.

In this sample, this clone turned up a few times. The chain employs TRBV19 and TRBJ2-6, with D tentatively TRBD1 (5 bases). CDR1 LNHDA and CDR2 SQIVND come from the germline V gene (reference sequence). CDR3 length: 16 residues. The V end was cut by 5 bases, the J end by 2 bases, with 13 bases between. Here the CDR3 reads CASSQGVTAGANVLTF. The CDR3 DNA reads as TGTGCCAGTAGTCAAGGGGTAACGGCTGGGGCCAACGTCCTGACTTTC.

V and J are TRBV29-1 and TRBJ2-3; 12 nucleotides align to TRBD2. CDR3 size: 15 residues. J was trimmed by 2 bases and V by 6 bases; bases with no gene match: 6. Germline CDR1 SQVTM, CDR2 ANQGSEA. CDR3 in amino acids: CSVRGLAGYTDTQYF. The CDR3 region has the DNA TGCAGCGTCCGCGGACTAGCGGGATACACAGATACGCAGTATTTT.

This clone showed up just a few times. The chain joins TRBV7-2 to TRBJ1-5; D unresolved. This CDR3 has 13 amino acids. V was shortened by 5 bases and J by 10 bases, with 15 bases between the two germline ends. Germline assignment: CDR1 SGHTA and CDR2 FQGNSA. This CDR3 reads CASSLRMEAPQHF. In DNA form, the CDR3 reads TGTGCCAGCAGCCTACGAATGGAGGCTCCCCAGCATTTT.

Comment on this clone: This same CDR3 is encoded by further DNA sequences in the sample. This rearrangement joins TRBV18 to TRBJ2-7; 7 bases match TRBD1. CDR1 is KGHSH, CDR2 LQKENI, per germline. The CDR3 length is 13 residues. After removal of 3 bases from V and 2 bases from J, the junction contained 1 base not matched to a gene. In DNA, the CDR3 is TGTGCCAGCTCACCTGGGACAGCCTACGAGCAGTACTTC. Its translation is CASSPGTAYEQYF.

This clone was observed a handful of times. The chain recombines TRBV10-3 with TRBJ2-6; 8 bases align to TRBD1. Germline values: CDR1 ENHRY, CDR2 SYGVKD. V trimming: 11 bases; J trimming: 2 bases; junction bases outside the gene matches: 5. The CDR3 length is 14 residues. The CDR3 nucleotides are TGTGCCTCGACAGGGGAAACTGGGGCCAACGTCCTGACTTTC. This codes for CASTGETGANVLTF.

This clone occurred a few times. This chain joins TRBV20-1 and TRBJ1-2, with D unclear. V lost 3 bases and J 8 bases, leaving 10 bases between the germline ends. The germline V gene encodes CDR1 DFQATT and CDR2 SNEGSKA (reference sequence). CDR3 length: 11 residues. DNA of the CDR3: TGCAGTGCTAGTACCCCAGGAGGCTACACCTTC. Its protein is CSASTPGGYTF.

As DNA, the CDR3 is TGTGCCATCAGTGAGTCAATTACGGAGGGTATAGACGAGCAGTACTTC. Protein sequence: CAISESITEGIDEQYF. The gene calls are TRBV10-3 and TRBJ2-7; TRBD2 might be the D (6 bases). CDR1 and CDR2 from the germline V gene are ENHRY and SYGVKD. CDR3 size: 16 residues. With 0 bases removed from V and 5 bases from J, the gap between germline ends came to 17 bases.

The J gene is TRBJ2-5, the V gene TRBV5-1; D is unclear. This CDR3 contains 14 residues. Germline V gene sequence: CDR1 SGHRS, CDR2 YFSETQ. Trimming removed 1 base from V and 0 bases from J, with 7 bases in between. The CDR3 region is CASSLMPDQETQYF. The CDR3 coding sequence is TGCGCCAGCAGCTTGATGCCGGACCAAGAGACCCAGTACTTC.

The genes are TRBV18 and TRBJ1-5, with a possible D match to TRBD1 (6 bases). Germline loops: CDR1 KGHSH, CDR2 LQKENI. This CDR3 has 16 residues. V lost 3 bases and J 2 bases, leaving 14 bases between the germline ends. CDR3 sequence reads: CASSPPGDRGNQPQHF. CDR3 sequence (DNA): TGTGCCAGCTCACCCCCAGGGGATAGGGGCAATCAGCCCCAGCATTTT.

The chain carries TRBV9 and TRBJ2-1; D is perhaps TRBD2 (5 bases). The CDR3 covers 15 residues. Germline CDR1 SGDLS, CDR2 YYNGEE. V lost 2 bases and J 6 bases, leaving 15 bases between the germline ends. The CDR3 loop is CASSVGSGPLNEQFF. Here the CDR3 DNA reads TGTGCCAGCAGCGTTGGAAGCGGTCCCCTCAATGAGCAGTTCTTC. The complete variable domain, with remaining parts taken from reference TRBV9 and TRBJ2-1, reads DSGVTQTPKHLITATGQRVTLRCSPRSGDLSVYWYQQSLDQGLQFLIQYYNGEERAKGNILERFSAQQFPDLHSELNLSSLELGDSALYFCASSVGSGPLNEQFFGPGTRLTVL.

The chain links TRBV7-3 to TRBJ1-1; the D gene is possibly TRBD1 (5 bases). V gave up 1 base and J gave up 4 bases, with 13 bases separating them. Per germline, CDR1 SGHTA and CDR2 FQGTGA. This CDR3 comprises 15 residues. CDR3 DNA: TGTGCCAGCAGCTTAAGCGGGGCAGTTGGCACTGAAGCTTTCTTT. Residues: CASSLSGAVGTEAFF. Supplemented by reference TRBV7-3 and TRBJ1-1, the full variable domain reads GAGVSQTPSNKVTEKGKYVELRCDPISGHTALYWYRQSLGQGPEFLIYFQGTGAADDSGLPNDRFFAVRPEGSVSTLKIQRTERGDSAVYLCASSLSGAVGTEAFFGQGTRLTVV.

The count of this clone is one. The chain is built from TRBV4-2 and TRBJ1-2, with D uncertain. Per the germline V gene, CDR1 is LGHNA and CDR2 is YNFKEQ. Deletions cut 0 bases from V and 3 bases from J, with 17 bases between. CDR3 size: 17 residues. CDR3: CASSQDPQARTHYGYTF. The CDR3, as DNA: TGTGCCAGCAGCCAAGATCCCCAGGCCCGAACGCACTATGGCTACACCTTC.

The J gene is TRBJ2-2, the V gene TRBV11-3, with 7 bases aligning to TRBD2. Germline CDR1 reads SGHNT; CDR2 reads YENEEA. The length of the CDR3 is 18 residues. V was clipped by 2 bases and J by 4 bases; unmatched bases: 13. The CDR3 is CASSLPLGRGGSTGELFF. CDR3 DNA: TGTGCCAGCAGCTTACCCCTAGGTCGGGGAGGGAGCACCGGGGAGCTGTTTTTT. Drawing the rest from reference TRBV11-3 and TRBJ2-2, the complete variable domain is EAGVVQSPRYKIIEKKQPVAFWCNPISGHNTLYWYLQNLGQGPELLIRYENEEAVDDSQLPKDRFSAERLKGVDSTLKIQPAELGDSAVYLCASSLPLGRGGSTGELFFGEGSRLTVL.

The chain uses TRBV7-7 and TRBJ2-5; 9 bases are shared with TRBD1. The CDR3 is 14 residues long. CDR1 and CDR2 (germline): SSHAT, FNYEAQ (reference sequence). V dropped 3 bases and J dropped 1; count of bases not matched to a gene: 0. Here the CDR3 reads CASSLGQGQETQYF. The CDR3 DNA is TGTGCCAGCAGCTTGGGACAGGGCCAAGAGACCCAGTACTTC.

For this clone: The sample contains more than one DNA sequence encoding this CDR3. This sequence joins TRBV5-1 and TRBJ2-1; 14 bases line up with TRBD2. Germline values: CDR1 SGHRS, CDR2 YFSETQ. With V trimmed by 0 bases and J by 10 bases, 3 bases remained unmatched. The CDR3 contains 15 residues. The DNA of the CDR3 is TGCGCCAGCAGCTTGGGACTAGCGGGAGGGGACGAGCAGTTCTTC. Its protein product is CASSLGLAGGDEQFF.

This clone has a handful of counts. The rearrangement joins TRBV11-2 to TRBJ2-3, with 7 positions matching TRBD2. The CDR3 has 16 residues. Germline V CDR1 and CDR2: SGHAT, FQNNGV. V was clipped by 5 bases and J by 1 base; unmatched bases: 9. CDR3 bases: TGTGCCAGCAGCCAAAGCGGGAATCACGGCACAGATACGCAGTATTTT. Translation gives CASSQSGNHGTDTQYF.

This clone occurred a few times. DNA of the CDR3: TGTGCCAGCAGCCAAGAACTAGCGGGCACAGATACGCAGTATTTT. This encodes CASSQELAGTDTQYF. The chain uses TRBV4-2 and TRBJ2-3; 8 nucleotides agree with TRBD2. Trimming removed 0 bases from V and 1 base from J; junction bases left unmatched: 0. This CDR3 has 15 amino acids. CDR1 and CDR2 (germline): LGHNA, YNFKEQ.

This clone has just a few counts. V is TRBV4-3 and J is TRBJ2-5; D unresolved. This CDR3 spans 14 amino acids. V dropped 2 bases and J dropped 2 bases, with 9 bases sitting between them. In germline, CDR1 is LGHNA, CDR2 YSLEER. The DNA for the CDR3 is TGCGCCAGCAGCCAATCCCAGACTCAAGAGACCCAGTACTTC. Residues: CASSQSQTQETQYF.

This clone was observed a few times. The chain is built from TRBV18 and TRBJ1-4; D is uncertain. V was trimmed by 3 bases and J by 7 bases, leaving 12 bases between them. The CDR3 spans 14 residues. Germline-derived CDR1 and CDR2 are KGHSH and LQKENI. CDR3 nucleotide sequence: TGTGCCAGCTCACCGGCCAGGTTTGCTGAAAAACTGTTTTTT. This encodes CASSPARFAEKLFF.

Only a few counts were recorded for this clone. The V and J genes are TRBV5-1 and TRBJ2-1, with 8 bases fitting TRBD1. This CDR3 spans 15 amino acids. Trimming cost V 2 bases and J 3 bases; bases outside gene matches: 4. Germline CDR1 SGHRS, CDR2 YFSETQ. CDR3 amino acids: CASSLTGGNYNEQFF. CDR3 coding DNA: TGCGCCAGCAGCTTAACAGGGGGAAACTACAATGAGCAGTTCTTC.

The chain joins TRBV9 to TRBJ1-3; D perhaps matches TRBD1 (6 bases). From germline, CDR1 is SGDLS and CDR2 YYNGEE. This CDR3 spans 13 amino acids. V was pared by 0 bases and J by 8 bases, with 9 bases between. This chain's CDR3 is CASSVAGVHTIYF. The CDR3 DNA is TGTGCCAGCAGCGTAGCAGGGGTACACACCATATATTTT.